This T cell receptor (beta chain) stems from a study of blood T cell repertoires in COVID-19. The CDR3 loop spans 15 amino acids. V was clipped by 0 bases and J by 5 bases, with 11 bases between them. Germline CDR1 and CDR2: LGHDT and YNNKEL (reference sequence). The protocol was immunoSEQ multiplex PCR, while the TCRdb copy is restricted to in-frame clones and leaves out a portion. This table has roughly 250,000 clones, about 80% appearing once. This TCR came from an elderly woman with acute or convalescent COVID-19. The sequenced material came from peripheral blood. V and J are TRBV3-1 (or the pseudogene TRBV3-2) and TRBJ2-1; D is perhaps TRBD2 (6 bases). CDR3 protein: CASSQDRGNHNEQFF. As DNA, the CDR3 is TGTGCCAGCAGCCAAGACCGGGGGAATCACAATGAGCAGTTCTTC.